Shown below are 10 T cell receptor beta chains from a single sample sequenced in a study of blood T cell repertoires in COVID-19 (dated by TCRdb to 2018 to 2020). To prepare the library, the immunoSEQ multiplex PCR assay was applied. The table comes from immuneACCESS by way of TCRdb, which keeps in-frame sequences with V and J called. Part of the clones is missing from these tables; in studies checked, under half for an unresolved V gene and the rest for unknown reasons. Here the sample has 150,000 to 200,000 clones; about 80% occur a single time. The top ten constitute more than 25% of the sample. Sequences were obtained from peripheral blood. The receptor set was obtained from a woman in her seventies with acute or convalescent COVID-19.

The genes are TRBV6-1 and TRBJ1-4, with 9 positions matching TRBD1. The V and J ends lost 10 bases and 7 bases, in that order; junction bases with no gene match: 10. Germline assignment: CDR1 MNHNS and CDR2 SASEGT. The CDR3 is 14 residues long. CDR3 in amino acids: CANTAQGAGEKLFF. The CDR3 DNA sequence: TGTGCCAACACCGCACAGGGGGCGGGTGAAAAACTGTTTTTT.

The J gene is TRBJ1-5, the V gene TRBV30, with TRBD1 identical over 7 bases. There are 13 residues in the CDR3. Unmatched junction bases numbered 1, after V lost 5 bases and J lost 0 bases. CDR1 and CDR2 from the germline V gene are GTSNPN and SVGIG (reference sequence). The CDR3 nucleotides read TGTGCCTGGGGGGACAGTAGCAATCAGCCCCAGCATTTT. Translated: CAWGDSSNQPQHF.

This chain uses TRBV28 with TRBJ1-1; 9 nucleotides match TRBD1. V lost 6 bases and J lost 4; bases outside the gene matches: 6. Germline V gene lookup returns CDR1 MDHEN and CDR2 SYDVKM. The CDR3 runs to 14 residues. Here the CDR3 reads CASRKTGGLTEAFF. In DNA form, the CDR3 reads TGTGCCAGCAGGAAGACAGGGGGGCTCACTGAAGCTTTCTTT. Drawing the rest from reference TRBV28 and TRBJ1-1, the complete variable domain is DVKVTQSSRYLVKRTGEKVFLECVQDMDHENMFWYRQDPGLGLRLIYFSYDVKMKEKGDIPEGYSVSREKKERFSLILESASTNQTSMYLCASRKTGGLTEAFFGQGTRLTVV.

The J gene is TRBJ1-5, the V gene TRBV5-4; possible D gene TRBD1, 5 bases. V was cut by 0 bases and J by 4 bases, with 8 bases left in between. The germline V gene has CDR1 SGHNT and CDR2 YYREEE (reference sequence). The CDR3 contains 14 residues. DNA for the CDR3: TGTGCCAGCAGCTTGGACGGGGGGAATCAGCCCCAGCATTTT. It encodes CASSLDGGNQPQHF.

The chain recombines TRBV18 with TRBJ1-4; tentatively, D is TRBD1 (6 bases). The V end was cut by 3 bases, the J end by 5 bases, with 31 bases between. The V gene's germline CDR1 is KGHSH and CDR2 LQKENI. The CDR3 runs to 21 residues. The CDR3: CASSPTRTLGFVGAGNEKLFF. CDR3 DNA sequence: TGTGCCAGCTCACCCACCCGAACGCTGGGATTCGTGGGGGCAGGGAATGAAAAACTGTTTTTT.

The gene calls are TRBV10-2 and TRBJ1-3; possibly TRBD1 for D (6 bases). This CDR3 has 15 amino acids. The germline V and J ends were trimmed by 6 bases and 2 bases, with 14 bases remaining between them. Germline CDR1 reads WSHSY; CDR2 reads SAAADI. The CDR3 spells CASRSSTGTGNTIYF. The CDR3 DNA follows: TGCGCCAGCAGGTCGTCAACAGGGACTGGAAACACCATATATTTT.

In its sample, this clone was seen a few times. J is TRBJ2-7 and V is TRBV5-1; 9 bases align to TRBD1. The CDR3 loop spans 15 amino acids. The V and J ends lost 2 bases and 5 bases, in that order; junction bases with no gene match: 8. Looked up from germline, CDR1 is SGHRS and CDR2 is YFSETQ. CDR3 sequence (DNA): TGCGCCAGCAGCTTCGGGGACAGGGAGCTCGACGAGCAGTACTTC. Encoded protein: CASSFGDRELDEQYF.

J is TRBJ1-3 and V is TRBV10-2; D not resolved. Germline lookup yields CDR1 WSHSY and CDR2 SAAADI. CDR3 length: 14 amino acids. Trimming removed 6 bases from V and 2 bases from J, with 11 bases in between. DNA for the CDR3: TGCGCCAGCAGCAGAGGGAAGACTGGAAACACCATATATTTT. It yields the protein CASSRGKTGNTIYF.

This clone was counted only a few times. The chain is built from TRBV2 and TRBJ1-6; D uncertain. The V gene's germline CDR1 is SNHLY and CDR2 FYNNEI. This CDR3 has 16 amino acids. V lost 4 bases to trimming and J lost 5 bases, with 15 bases between them. Here the CDR3 reads CASSASTGRNNSPLHF. CDR3 bases: TGTGCCAGCAGTGCCAGCACGGGTCGGAATAATTCACCCCTCCACTTT.

The chain employs TRBV11-3 and TRBJ2-3, with 7 bases fitting TRBD2. Germline lookup yields CDR1 SGHNT and CDR2 YENEEA. Trimming removed 1 base from V and 6 bases from J; junction bases left unmatched: 7. There are 15 residues in the CDR3. CDR3 protein: CASSLGGGVGDTQYF. The CDR3, as DNA: TGTGCCAGCAGCTTAGGCGGGGGAGTGGGGGATACGCAGTATTTT.